The 17 T cell receptor beta chains listed next were all sequenced from one sample in a study of T cell responses to AZD1222 COVID-19 vaccine. The table came from immunoSEQ multiplex PCR; TCRdb's copy has only in-frame clones and leaves some out. The repertoire has some 120,000 clones, around 83% of them found once; the top ten carry roughly a quarter. The sequenced sample was peripheral blood, obtained 28 days after the second AZD1222 dose. Receptor source: an adult who received the AZD1222 COVID-19 vaccine.

This clone was counted between two and nine times. This rearrangement joins TRBV27 to TRBJ2-1, with 13 bases matching TRBD2. Looked up from germline, CDR1 is MNHEY and CDR2 is SMNVEV (reference sequence). The V segment lost 2 bases and the J segment 5 bases; nucleotides outside the gene matches: 9. CDR3 length: 18 amino acids. CDR3: CASSLRIGGTSGDNEQFF. CDR3 in DNA: TGTGCCAGCAGTTTAAGGATCGGGGGGACTAGCGGGGACAATGAGCAGTTCTTC.

This sequence joins TRBV7-8 and TRBJ2-3, with D hard to call. Germline V gene lookup returns CDR1 SGHVS and CDR2 FQNEAQ. This CDR3 comprises 17 residues. V was pared by 0 bases and J by 1 base, with 14 bases between. The DNA of the CDR3 is TGTGCCAGCAGCTTAGCGCCTTCCCCCCTGCGCACAGATACGCAGTATTTT. This codes for CASSLAPSPLRTDTQYF.

This chain connects TRBV28 to TRBJ1-2; D not certain. The ends were cut back, 8 bases at V and 4 bases at J, with 17 bases in the middle. CDR3 size: 14 residues. Germline CDR1 MDHEN, CDR2 SYDVKM. Here the CDR3 DNA reads TGTGCCAGCTATTTTTCCGGACTGATCTATGGCTACACCTTC. Translating gives CASYFSGLIYGYTF.

This chain joins TRBV12-5 and TRBJ2-3; possible D gene TRBD2, 5 bases. Germline V lookup: CDR1 LGHNT, CDR2 FRNRAP. The CDR3 extends over 14 amino acids. Trimming left V 5 bases short and J 0 bases short, with 9 bases between. The CDR3 DNA follows: TGTGCTAGTGGTCCGGGATTGAGCACAGATACGCAGTATTTT. Protein product: CASGPGLSTDTQYF. Full variable domain (outside the CDR3, taken from reference TRBV12-5 and TRBJ2-3): DARVTQTPRHKVTEMGQEVTMRCQPILGHNTVFWYRQTMMQGLELLAYFRNRAPLDDSGMPKDRFSAEMPDATLATLKIQPSEPRDSAVYFCASGPGLSTDTQYFGPGTRLTVL.

The V call is TRBV4-3, the J call TRBJ1-6, with D tentatively TRBD1 (6 bases). The germline CDR1 and CDR2 sequences are LGHNA and YSLEER. V dropped 1 base and J dropped 9 bases, with 22 bases sitting between them. The CDR3 runs 18 residues. The CDR3 protein is CASSQAGHSGAGSSPLHF. The CDR3 DNA follows: TGCGCCAGCAGCCAAGCGGGTCATTCGGGGGCCGGCAGTTCACCCCTCCACTTT.

This clone was observed a few times. The chain employs TRBV6-1 and TRBJ1-1, with D perhaps TRBD1 (6 bases). V was cut by 6 bases and J by 4 bases, with 12 bases left in between. The CDR3 runs 13 residues. Germline V CDR1 and CDR2: MNHNS, SASEGT. The CDR3 nucleotides read TGTGCCAGCAGCCCAAGGGGGATCACTGAAGCTTTCTTT. It specifies CASSPRGITEAFF.

The chain carries TRBV9 and TRBJ2-7; TRBD1 matches at 8 bases. Trimming cost V 0 bases and J 3 bases; bases outside gene matches: 5. Germline V gene data show CDR1 as SGDLS and CDR2 as YYNGEE. CDR3 length equals 15 residues. CDR3 sequence: CASSVAVGQVYEQYF. For the CDR3, the DNA is TGTGCCAGCAGCGTAGCCGTGGGACAGGTCTACGAGCAGTACTTC.

The count of this clone is one. The chain recombines TRBV2 with TRBJ2-5, with a weak D call TRBD2 (8 bases). Trimming removed 8 bases at V and 3 bases at J, with 16 bases between. The CDR3 is made up of 14 amino acids. Germline V gene data show CDR1 as SNHLY and CDR2 as FYNNEI. Written as DNA, the CDR3 is TGTGCCAGCGCGGGGGGAGGGACAGAAGAGACCCAGTACTTC. It yields the protein CASAGGGTEETQYF. The complete variable domain, with remaining parts taken from reference TRBV2 and TRBJ2-5, reads EPEVTQTPSHQVTQMGQEVILRCVPISNHLYFYWYRQILGQKVEFLVSFYNNEISEKSEIFDDQFSVERPDGSNFTLKIRSTKLEDSAMYFCASAGGGTEETQYFGPGTRLLVL.

The V and J genes are TRBV27 and TRBJ1-2; 7 positions agree with TRBD1. Germline trimming cut 5 bases from V and 5 bases from J; bases unmatched to any gene: 5. The CDR3 has 13 residues. CDR1 and CDR2 (germline): MNHEY, SMNVEV (reference sequence). DNA of the CDR3: TGTGCCAGCAGTCTCGGGACAGTTTATGGCTACACCTTC. It yields the protein CASSLGTVYGYTF.

J is TRBJ1-2 and V is TRBV9; D unclear. This CDR3 contains 13 residues. Trimming shortened V by 0 bases and J by 7 bases, and 10 bases separated the two germline ends. Germline-derived CDR1 and CDR2 are SGDLS and YYNGEE. This chain's CDR3 is CASSVGGVGGYTF. The DNA of the CDR3 is TGTGCCAGCAGCGTAGGTGGGGTGGGTGGCTACACCTTC.

The gene calls are TRBV28 and TRBJ1-1; 8 positions agree with TRBD1. V trimming: 3 bases; J trimming: 5 bases; junction bases outside the gene matches: 14. The germline V gene encodes CDR1 MDHEN and CDR2 SYDVKM. This CDR3 is built from 17 residues. CDR3 sequence reads: CASSFTTGGTWRTEAFF. The CDR3 DNA reads TGTGCCAGCAGTTTTACCACAGGGGGGACTTGGAGAACTGAAGCTTTCTTT. Variable domain in full (rest from reference TRBV28 and TRBJ1-1): DVKVTQSSRYLVKRTGEKVFLECVQDMDHENMFWYRQDPGLGLRLIYFSYDVKMKEKGDIPEGYSVSREKKERFSLILESASTNQTSMYLCASSFTTGGTWRTEAFFGQGTRLTVV.

Here the CDR3 reads CASSQVRHVFF. CDR3 nucleotide sequence: TGTGCCAGCAGCCAAGTCAGGCATGTCTTCTTC. V gene TRBV3-1 (or the pseudogene TRBV3-2) combines with J gene TRBJ2-1, with no clear D. The CDR3 has 11 amino acids. The germline V gene encodes CDR1 LGHDT and CDR2 YNNKEL (reference sequence). V was trimmed by 1 base and J by 16 bases, leaving 11 bases between them.

This chain links TRBV4-3 with TRBJ1-1; 11 bases agree with TRBD1. V shed 1 base and J 4 bases; nucleotides not matched to a gene: 5. This CDR3 has 16 amino acids. Germline CDR1 and CDR2: LGHNA and YSLEER. CDR3 sequence: CASSQGTGGRSTEAFF. Here the CDR3 DNA reads TGCGCCAGCAGCCAAGGGACAGGGGGCCGCAGCACTGAAGCTTTCTTT.

The chain combines TRBV7-2 with TRBJ1-5; no firm D call. Germline V gene lookup returns CDR1 SGHTA and CDR2 FQGNSA. The V and J ends lost 1 base and 7 bases respectively, with 14 bases between them. The CDR3 loop spans 15 amino acids. The CDR3 DNA follows: TGTGCCAGCAGCTTAGAAGTCAGGAGGTGGCAGCCCCAGCATTTT. Its translation is CASSLEVRRWQPQHF.

The V and J genes are TRBV21-1 and TRBJ1-1. TRBV21-1 is described as a pseudogene. CDR3 length: 16 residues. CDR3 amino acids: CASSHRIGRPSTEAFF. Written as DNA, the CDR3 is TGTGCCAGCAGCCATCGAATCGGTCGACCGAGCACTGAAGCTTTCTTT.

This rearrangement joins TRBV27 to TRBJ1-5; maybe TRBD1 (5 bases). This CDR3 contains 15 residues. Germline CDR1 is MNHEY and CDR2 is SMNVEV (reference sequence). The V end lost 9 bases, the J end lost 5 bases, and 20 bases lay between the germline ends. The DNA of the CDR3 is TGTGCCAGTTCTGTCCGGGGGGGGGATGATCAGCCCCAGCATTTT. Protein product: CASSVRGGDDQPQHF.

This clone was detected a few times. The chain's CDR3 is CASSRREDRLRNQPQHF. Here the CDR3 DNA reads TGTGCCAGCAGCAGGAGGGAAGACAGGTTACGTAATCAGCCCCAGCATTTT. The rearrangement uses TRBV6-2 or TRBV6-3 and TRBJ1-5, with D possibly TRBD1 on 6 matching bases. The germline V and J ends were trimmed by 6 bases and 4 bases, with 22 bases remaining between them. The germline V gene encodes CDR1 MNHEY and CDR2 SVGEGT. The CDR3 sequence is 17 residues long.